This TCR beta chain was obtained from a study of CD8 T cells in ankylosing spondylitis. General study findings and limits: Disease-linked clones bore a CD8+ phenotype, appearing relatively rarely in peripheral blood. A TCR beta motif made of fewer than ten highly homologous variants seemed typical of ankylosing spondylitis blood.

V lost 5 bases and J 3 bases, leaving 10 bases between the germline ends. Germline V lookup: CDR1 SQVTM, CDR2 ANQGSEA. The CDR3 spans 12 residues. TCRdb used MiXCR to reprocess the 5' RACE reads, holding one entry per CDR3 protein. The sample records hundreds of thousands of distinct CDR3 sequences, about 24% being singletons. Concerning this clonotype: Its antigen is undetermined.

The sequence was obtained from a male donor with ankylosing spondylitis. Sequencing input: blood, either unsorted or a sorted T cell fraction (not recorded which). The rearrangement joins TRBV29-1 to TRBJ1-2; TRBD1 might be the D (5 bases). The CDR3, as DNA: TGCAGCGTTACGTGGGGGGACTATGGCTACACCTTC. Translating gives CSVTWGDYGYTF.